This TCR beta chain was documented in a study of T-cell reconstitution after alpha-beta-depleted transplantation in children. Study-wide findings and caveats: Reportedly, alpha-beta T cells present about two months post-transplant originated from several hundred expanded clones of graft origin.

Unmatched junction bases numbered 6, after V lost 8 bases and J lost 9 bases. This CDR3 region has 11 residues. Unique molecular identifiers were used in preparing the TCRbeta library. TCRdb re-called the PCR reads through MiXCR, storing one row per CDR3 protein. The data hold around 800,000 distinct CDR3 sequences, with roughly 15% observed a single time. This clonotype was recorded at least ten times. As yet, its antigen is unknown. The chain recombines TRBV12-3 or TRBV12-4 with TRBJ2-5, with 7 bases aligning to TRBD1. The clonotype originates from a male patient younger than 18 who had a stem cell transplant for acute lymphoblastic leukemia, so the T cells may come from the graft donor. The sequenced sample was PBMCs, mostly from graft donor cells, obtained 360 days after TCRalphabeta/CD19-depleted stem cell transplant. In nucleotides, the CDR3 is TGTGCCAGCTCCCCAGGGGGAGCCCAGTACTTC. It translates to CASSPGGAQYF.